A single sample gave rise to the 21 T cell receptor beta chains below, sequenced in a study of blood T cell repertoires in COVID-19. Method: immunoSEQ multiplex PCR; TCRdb's copy keeps in-frame clones and lacks some. This sample carries 100,000 to 150,000 clones, approximately 88% of them seen once, and the ten largest clones take about 1.3%. Material: peripheral blood. The receptor set was obtained from a man in his 60s with acute or convalescent COVID-19.

The chain employs TRBV7-2 and TRBJ1-1; D is perhaps TRBD1 (5 bases). The germline V gene encodes CDR1 SGHTA and CDR2 FQGNSA. CDR3 length: 13 amino acids. V lost 2 bases, J lost 3 bases, and 7 bases lay in between. The CDR3 DNA follows: TGTGCCAGCAGCTTACAGGGCCACACTGAAGCTTTCTTT. Protein product: CASSLQGHTEAFF.

This rearrangement joins TRBV7-6 to TRBJ2-3; 9 bases agree with TRBD2. The CDR3 consists of 13 residues. Germline V gene sequence: CDR1 SGHVS, CDR2 FNYEAQ. V was clipped by 5 bases and J by 6 bases; unmatched bases: 3. The chain's CDR3 is CASSPGLADTQYF. The CDR3 bases are TGTGCCAGCAGCCCCGGACTAGCGGATACGCAGTATTTT. The full variable domain, in which reference TRBV7-6 and TRBJ2-3 provide the parts outside the CDR3, is GAGVSQSPRYKVTKRGQDVALRCDPISGHVSLYWYRQALGQGPEFLTYFNYEAQQDKSGLPNDRFSAERPEGSISTLTIQRTEQRDSAMYRCASSPGLADTQYFGPGTRLTVL.

This chain links TRBV11-2 with TRBJ2-7, with TRBD2 matching 8 bases. Germline V gene data show CDR1 as SGHAT and CDR2 as FQNNGV. There are 19 residues in the CDR3. J gave up 0 bases and V 0 bases, and 13 bases lay outside the gene matches. The CDR3 is CASSLDRGAGVWFSYEQYF. The CDR3 DNA follows: TGTGCCAGCAGCTTAGATCGGGGAGCGGGAGTATGGTTCTCCTACGAGCAGTACTTC.

The DNA for the CDR3 is TGCGCCAGCAGCTTGGAAGGGGCGGGGGGAAAACTGTTTTTT. This sequence encodes CASSLEGAGGKLFF. The chain joins TRBV5-1 to TRBJ1-4; D is perhaps TRBD1 (5 bases). Germline-derived CDR1 and CDR2 are SGHRS and YFSETQ. V was shortened by 0 bases and J by 10 bases, with 13 bases between the two germline ends. The CDR3 totals 14 residues.

The rearrangement links TRBV14 to TRBJ1-6; TRBD1 matches at 8 bases. The CDR3 runs 14 residues. V shed 5 bases and J 9 bases; nucleotides not matched to a gene: 6. The germline CDR1 and CDR2 sequences are SGHDN and FVKESK. The CDR3 DNA reads TGTGCCAGCAGCGCCGGACAGGGAGGTTCACCCCTCCACTTT. It encodes CASSAGQGGSPLHF.

The V and J genes are TRBV4-1 and TRBJ2-3; possible D gene TRBD2, 6 bases. The V gene's germline CDR1 is MGHRA and CDR2 YSYEKL. This CDR3 is 15 amino acids long. Trimming removed 0 bases at V and 4 bases at J, with 11 bases between. The CDR3 sequence: CASSQERGLADTQYF. The CDR3 nucleotides read TGCGCCAGCAGCCAAGAGCGGGGACTCGCAGATACGCAGTATTTT.

The CDR3 nucleotides are TGTGCCAGCAGCCCGAGCGGGGCATCCTACAATGAGCAGTTCTTC. The encoded protein is CASSPSGASYNEQFF. The chain is built from TRBV9 and TRBJ2-1; 7 nucleotides match TRBD2. The CDR3 runs 15 residues. The germline V gene encodes CDR1 SGDLS and CDR2 YYNGEE. Germline trimming cut 4 bases from V and 1 base from J; bases unmatched to any gene: 5.

The rearrangement links TRBV5-1 to TRBJ1-1; the D is unclear. The length of the CDR3 is 15 residues. V dropped 0 bases and J dropped 1 base, with 10 bases sitting between them. Germline values: CDR1 SGHRS, CDR2 YFSETQ. Here the CDR3 reads CASSLGPNRNTEAFF. In nucleotides, the CDR3 is TGCGCCAGCAGCTTGGGCCCTAACAGGAACACTGAAGCTTTCTTT.

This clone was observed a handful of times. The gene calls are TRBV7-9 and TRBJ1-1; the match to TRBD1 covers 8 bases. Germline values: CDR1 SEHNR, CDR2 FQNEAQ (reference sequence). The trim removed 4 bases at V and 8 bases at J, leaving 12 bases unmatched. CDR3 length: 15 amino acids. CDR3 sequence: CASSWTGTNRDEAFF. CDR3 DNA sequence: TGTGCCAGCAGCTGGACAGGGACGAACCGAGACGAAGCTTTCTTT.

The chain joins TRBV6-1 to TRBJ1-5, with D possibly TRBD1 on 6 matching bases. CDR1 and CDR2 from the germline V gene are MNHNS and SASEGT. CDR3 size: 17 residues. V lost 2 bases to trimming and J lost 0 bases, with 14 bases between them. DNA of the CDR3: TGTGCCAGCAGTGAACGCCCGACAGGCTATAGCAATCAGCCCCAGCATTTT. Residues: CASSERPTGYSNQPQHF.

The genes are TRBV7-8 and TRBJ2-7; TRBD2 matches 8 bases. Trimming removed 7 bases from V and 6 bases from J; junction bases left unmatched: 8. The germline V gene has CDR1 SGHVS and CDR2 FQNEAQ. The CDR3 sequence is 13 residues long. Here the CDR3 reads CASTRGGLAEQYF. In nucleotides, the CDR3 is TGTGCCAGCACCCGGGGGGGGCTTGCCGAGCAGTACTTC.

The chain couples TRBV14 to TRBJ1-4; the D is unclear. Trimming cost V 1 base and J 5 bases, with 17 bases left between them. This CDR3 has 17 amino acids. CDR1 is SGHDN, CDR2 FVKESK, per germline. The CDR3 loop is CASSQVGQKFVNEKLFF. The CDR3, as DNA: TGTGCCAGCAGCCAAGTTGGGCAGAAGTTCGTCAATGAAAAACTGTTTTTT.

The chain employs TRBV12-5 and TRBJ1-3; possibly TRBD1 for D (5 bases). There are 16 residues in the CDR3. Germline V gives CDR1 LGHNT, CDR2 FRNRAP. The V end was cut by 2 bases, the J end by 8 bases, with 19 bases between. This chain's CDR3 is CASGLYRLAGGDTIYF. Here the CDR3 DNA reads TGTGCTAGTGGTTTGTATCGGCTAGCGGGGGGAGACACCATATATTTT.

The V and J genes are TRBV19 and TRBJ1-5; tentatively, D is TRBD1 (6 bases). The germline gives CDR1 LNHDA, CDR2 SQIVND (reference sequence). V lost 5 bases, J lost 3 bases, and 11 bases lay in between. The CDR3 spans 14 residues. CDR3 nucleotides: TGTGCCAGTAGTCCGACAGGAAACAATCAGCCCCAGCATTTT. It encodes CASSPTGNNQPQHF.

The chain links TRBV5-1 to TRBJ2-2; no reliable D call. Germline values: CDR1 SGHRS, CDR2 YFSETQ. V was trimmed by 2 bases and J by 0 bases, leaving 5 bases between them. The CDR3 loop spans 14 amino acids. DNA for the CDR3: TGCGCCAGCAGCTTTACTTCGAACACCGGGGAGCTGTTTTTT. Protein: CASSFTSNTGELFF.

The CDR3 DNA is TGCGCCAGCAGCTTAACTAGCGGGAGACACGAGCAGTACTTC. This encodes CASSLTSGRHEQYF. The rearrangement uses TRBV5-1 and TRBJ2-7; TRBD2 aligns across 11 bases. This CDR3 comprises 14 residues. Trimming removed 2 bases from V and 5 bases from J; junction bases left unmatched: 3. Germline V gives CDR1 SGHRS, CDR2 YFSETQ.

CDR3 sequence reads: CASSSSVETQYF. CDR3 sequence (DNA): TGTGCCAGCAGCTCCTCTGTGGAGACCCAGTACTTC. The V call is TRBV5-6, the J call TRBJ2-5, with D hard to call. Germline-derived CDR1 and CDR2 are SGHDT and YYEEEE. The length of the CDR3 is 12 residues. V gave up 3 bases and J gave up 5 bases, with 8 bases separating them.

CDR3 amino acids: CASLPLQANYGYTF. The CDR3 DNA reads as TGTGCCAGCTTACCTTTACAGGCGAACTATGGCTACACCTTC. The chain has TRBV19 and TRBJ1-2; D might be TRBD1 (5 bases). The V gene lost 9 bases and the J gene lost 2 bases, with 16 bases spanning the gap. The length of the CDR3 is 14 residues. CDR1 and CDR2 from the germline V gene are LNHDA and SQIVND (reference sequence). Complete variable domain (other parts from reference TRBV19 and TRBJ1-2): DGGITQSPKYLFRKEGQNVTLSCEQNLNHDAMYWYRQDPGQGLRLIYYSQIVNDFQKGDIAEGYSVSREKKESFPLTVTSAQKNPTAFYLCASLPLQANYGYTFGSGTRLTVV.

This clone was observed once. V gene TRBV27 combines with J gene TRBJ1-1; a possible D gene is TRBD1 (6 bases). The CDR3 spans 15 residues. V was cut by 2 bases and J by 5 bases, with 15 bases left in between. Germline CDR1 MNHEY, CDR2 SMNVEV (reference sequence). The CDR3 is CASSLQRGWLTEAFF. DNA of the CDR3: TGTGCCAGCAGTTTACAGAGGGGGTGGTTGACTGAAGCTTTCTTT.

This chain uses TRBV11-2 with TRBJ2-7; unclear D gene. The CDR3 is 12 amino acids. CDR1 SGHAT and CDR2 FQNNGV come from the germline V gene. V was pared by 6 bases and J by 6 bases, with 12 bases between. CDR3 loop: CASSSNDFEQYF. CDR3 in DNA: TGTGCCAGCAGTTCCAATGACTTCGAGCAGTACTTC.

The rearrangement links TRBV7-2 to TRBJ2-7, with 12 bases identical to TRBD2. The CDR3 consists of 16 residues. Germline CDR1 SGHTA, CDR2 FQGNSA. V shed 5 bases, J shed 2 bases, and the junction held 7 bases outside the gene matches. CDR3 DNA sequence: TGTGCCAGCAGCCAAAGGACTAGCGGGGCCACCTACGAGCAGTACTTC. It specifies CASSQRTSGATYEQYF. Variable domain in full (rest from reference TRBV7-2 and TRBJ2-7): GAGVSQSPSNKVTEKGKDVELRCDPISGHTALYWYRQSLGQGLEFLIYFQGNSAPDKSGLPSDRFSAERTGGSVSTLTIQRTQQEDSAVYLCASSQRTSGATYEQYFGPGTRLTVT.